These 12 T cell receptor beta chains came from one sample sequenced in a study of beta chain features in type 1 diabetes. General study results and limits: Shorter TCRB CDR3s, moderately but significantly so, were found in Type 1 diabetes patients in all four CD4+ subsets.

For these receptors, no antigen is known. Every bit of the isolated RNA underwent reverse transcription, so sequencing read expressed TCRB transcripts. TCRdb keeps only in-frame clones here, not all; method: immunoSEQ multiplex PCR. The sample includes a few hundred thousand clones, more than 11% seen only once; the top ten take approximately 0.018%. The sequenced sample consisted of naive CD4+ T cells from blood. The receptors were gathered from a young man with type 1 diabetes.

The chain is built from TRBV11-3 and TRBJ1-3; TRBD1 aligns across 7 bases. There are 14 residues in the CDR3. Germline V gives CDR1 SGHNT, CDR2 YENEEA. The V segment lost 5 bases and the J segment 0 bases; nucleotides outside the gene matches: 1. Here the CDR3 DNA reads TGTGCCAGCAGCGGGACAGTCTCTGGAAACACCATATATTTT. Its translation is CASSGTVSGNTIYF. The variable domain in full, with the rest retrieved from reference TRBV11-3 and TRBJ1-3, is EAGVVQSPRYKIIEKKQPVAFWCNPISGHNTLYWYLQNLGQGPELLIRYENEEAVDDSQLPKDRFSAERLKGVDSTLKIQPAELGDSAVYLCASSGTVSGNTIYFGEGSWLTVV.

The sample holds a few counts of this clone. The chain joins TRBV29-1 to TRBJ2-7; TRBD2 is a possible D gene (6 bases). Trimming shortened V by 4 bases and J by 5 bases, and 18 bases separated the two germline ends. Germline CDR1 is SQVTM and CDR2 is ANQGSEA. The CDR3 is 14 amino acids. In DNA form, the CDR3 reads TGCAGCGTTGTAAGCCAACGGGGGATTGACGAGCAGTACTTC. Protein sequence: CSVVSQRGIDEQYF.

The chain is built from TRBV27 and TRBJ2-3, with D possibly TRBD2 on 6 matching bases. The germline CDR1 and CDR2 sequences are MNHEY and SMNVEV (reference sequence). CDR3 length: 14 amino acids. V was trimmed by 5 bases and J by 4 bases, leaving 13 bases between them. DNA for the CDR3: TGTGCCAGCAGTCCCTGGGACTCAGCAGATACGCAGTATTTT. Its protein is CASSPWDSADTQYF.

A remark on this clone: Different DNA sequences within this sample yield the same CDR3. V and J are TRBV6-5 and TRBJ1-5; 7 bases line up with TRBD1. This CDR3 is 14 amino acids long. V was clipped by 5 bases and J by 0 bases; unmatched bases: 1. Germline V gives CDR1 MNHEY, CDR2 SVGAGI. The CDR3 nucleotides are TGTGCCAGCAGTCGACAGGGTAGCAATCAGCCCCAGCATTTT. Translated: CASSRQGSNQPQHF.

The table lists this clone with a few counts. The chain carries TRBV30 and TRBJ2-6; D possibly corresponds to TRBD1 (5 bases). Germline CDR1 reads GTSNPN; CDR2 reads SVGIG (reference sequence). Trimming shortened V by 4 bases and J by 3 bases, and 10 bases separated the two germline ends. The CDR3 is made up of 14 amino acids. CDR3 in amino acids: CAWIKDNGANVLTF. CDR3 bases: TGTGCCTGGATAAAGGACAATGGGGCCAACGTCCTGACTTTC.

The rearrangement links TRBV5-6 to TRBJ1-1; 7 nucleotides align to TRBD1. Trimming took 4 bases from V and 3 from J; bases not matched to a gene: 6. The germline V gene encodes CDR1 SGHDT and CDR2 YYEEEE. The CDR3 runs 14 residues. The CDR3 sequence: CASSRRGLDTEAFF. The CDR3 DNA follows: TGTGCCAGCAGCCGAAGGGGGCTGGACACTGAAGCTTTCTTT.

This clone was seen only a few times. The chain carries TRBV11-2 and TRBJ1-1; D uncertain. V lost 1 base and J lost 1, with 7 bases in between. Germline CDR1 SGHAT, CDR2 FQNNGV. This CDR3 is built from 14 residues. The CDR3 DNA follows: TGTGCCAGCAGCTTAGGTTTCGGGAACACTGAAGCTTTCTTT. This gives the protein CASSLGFGNTEAFF.

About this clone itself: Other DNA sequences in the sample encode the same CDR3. DNA for the CDR3: TGTGCCAGCAGCCCCAGCTCTGGAAACACCATATATTTT. As protein: CASSPSSGNTIYF. The chain combines TRBV7-9 with TRBJ1-3; D uncertain. Germline lookup yields CDR1 SEHNR and CDR2 FQNEAQ (reference sequence). This CDR3 region has 13 residues. Trimming cost V 5 bases and J 0 bases, with 5 bases left between them.

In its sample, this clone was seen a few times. In DNA, the CDR3 is TGTGCCAGCAGCGTTGGGGGCGCCGTTGAGACCCAGTACTTC. Translated: CASSVGGAVETQYF. The chain has TRBV9 and TRBJ2-5; TRBD1 is a possible D gene (6 bases). Germline values: CDR1 SGDLS, CDR2 YYNGEE. The CDR3 runs 14 residues. The V end was cut by 2 bases, the J end by 5 bases, with 13 bases between.

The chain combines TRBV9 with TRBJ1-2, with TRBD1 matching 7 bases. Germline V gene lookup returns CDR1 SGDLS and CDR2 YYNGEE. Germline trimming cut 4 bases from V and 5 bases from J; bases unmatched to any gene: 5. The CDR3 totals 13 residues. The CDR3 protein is CASSQGDSYGYTF. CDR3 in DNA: TGTGCCAGCAGCCAGGGGGACAGTTATGGCTACACCTTC.

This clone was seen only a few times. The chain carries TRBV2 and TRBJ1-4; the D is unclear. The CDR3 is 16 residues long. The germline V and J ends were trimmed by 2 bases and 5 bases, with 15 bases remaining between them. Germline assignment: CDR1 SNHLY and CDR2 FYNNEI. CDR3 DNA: TGTGCCAGCAGTGAATCCTCCGCGAGGCTGAATGAAAAACTGTTTTTT. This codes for CASSESSARLNEKLFF.

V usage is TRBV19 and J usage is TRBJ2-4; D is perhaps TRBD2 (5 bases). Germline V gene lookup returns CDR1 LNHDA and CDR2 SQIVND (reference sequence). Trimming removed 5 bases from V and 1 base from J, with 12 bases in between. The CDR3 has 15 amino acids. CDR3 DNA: TGTGCCAGTAGTGACGGGGTAAGGGCCAAAAACATTCAGTACTTC. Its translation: CASSDGVRAKNIQYF.